This T cell receptor (beta chain) was recorded in a study of blood T cell repertoires in COVID-19. Study-wide background: The study drew acute and convalescent COVID-19 samples from the United States, Italy and Spain.

Methods used by the authors: Estimates of nucleated cell counts were drawn from the amplification of reference gene primers. Repertoires were generated with immunoSEQ multiplex PCR, while TCRdb's copy carries only in-frame clones and drops some. D and trimming come from the DNA, and the V and J calls and clone size come from that table. The top ten hold more than 7.5% of the sample, which has roughly 200,000 clones, roughly 82% seen once. CDR3 length: 15 residues. V lost 3 bases and J lost 0, with 9 bases in between. The germline V gene encodes CDR1 MNHEY and CDR2 SVGAGI. Enrollees, about 18 to 89 years old, lived in approximately 24 US areas. Which cohort a participant joined came from the clinical history participants gave.

The sequence was obtained from a woman in her twenties or thirties who had recovered from COVID-19. This chain links TRBV6-5 with TRBJ1-5; D not resolved. Material: PBMCs or T cells enriched from blood (not recorded which). The CDR3 sequence is CASSYGQFSNQPQHF. DNA for the CDR3: TGTGCCAGCAGTTATGGGCAGTTTAGCAATCAGCCCCAGCATTTT.